These 7 T cell receptor beta chains came from one sample sequenced in a study of molecular identifiers for immune sequencing clone quantification (dated 2018 in TCRdb). Library prep was done by PCR. Sequencing instrument: NextSeq 500. TCRdb reanalyzed the raw reads on its own, using fastp at Q25 for trimming and MiXCR for clone calling, and kept in-frame beta chains. Every entry covers one CDR3 protein and lists the most common genes and DNA from its rows. Here the sample has approximately 90,000 distinct CDR3 sequences; approximately 25% occur a single time. The ten biggest clones cover 0.85% to 0.95% of the sample. The sample comprised naive CD8+ T cells from blood, with Jurkat cell RNA spiked in. In the paper's terms, the cell subset or site label means: FACS-sorted CD8+CD4-CCR7+CD45RA+ naive T cells. The origin of the receptors is a human donor in good health. Some libraries in this study had Jurkat cell RNA spiked in.

As concerns this clonotype: The final CDR3 position lacks the conserved phenylalanine or tryptophan, pointing to a likely read error. The rearrangement uses TRBV28 and TRBJ1-6; TRBD1 matches at 9 bases. Germline V CDR1 and CDR2: MDHEN, SYDVKM. The V segment lost 2 bases and the J segment 8 bases; nucleotides outside the gene matches: 4. CDR3 size: 15 residues. The CDR3 is CASSLRDRVDSPLHY. The CDR3 DNA reads TGTGCCAGCAGTTTAAGGGACAGGGTTGATTCACCCCTCCACTAT.

This clonotype was recorded at least ten times. The J gene is TRBJ2-7, the V gene TRBV20-1; D is possibly TRBD2 (5 bases). This CDR3 contains 12 residues. V was cut by 6 bases and J by 3 bases, with 12 bases left in between. CDR1 DFQATT and CDR2 SNEGSKA come from the germline V gene (reference sequence). The DNA of the CDR3 is TGCAGTGCCGACACCGGAGGCTACGAGCAGTACTTC. Translated: CSADTGGYEQYF.

This clonotype came up many times. The rearrangement joins TRBV28 to TRBJ2-3; 16 bases agree with TRBD2. J gave up 3 bases and V 3 bases, and 3 bases lay outside the gene matches. CDR1 and CDR2 from the germline V gene are MDHEN and SYDVKM. The length of the CDR3 is 17 residues. Here the CDR3 reads CASSLGLAGGPTDTQYF. The DNA of the CDR3 is TGTGCCAGCAGTTTGGGACTAGCGGGAGGGCCAACAGATACGCAGTATTTT.

The table lists this clonotype with many counts. CDR3 residues: CASSFTRNTDTQYF. The CDR3 region has the DNA TGTGCCAGCAGCTTTACACGGAACACAGATACGCAGTATTTT. The V and J genes are TRBV7-9 and TRBJ2-3; unclear D gene. With 3 bases removed from V and 2 bases from J, the gap between germline ends came to 9 bases. The CDR3 runs 14 residues. CDR1 is SEHNR and CDR2 is FQNEAQ in the germline V gene (reference sequence). The full variable domain, its missing parts supplied by reference TRBV7-9 and TRBJ2-3, is DTGVSQNPRHKITKRGQNVTFRCDPISEHNRLYWYRQTLGQGPEFLTYFQNEAQLEKSRLLSDRFSAERPKGSFSTLEIQRTEQGDSAMYLCASSFTRNTDTQYFGPGTRLTVL.

As to this clonotype: This may be a read error: a much more frequent sequence differs by one nucleotide. The chain is built from TRBV30 and TRBJ2-6; D is uncertain. Looked up from germline, CDR1 is GTSNPN and CDR2 is SVGIG (reference sequence). This CDR3 spans 12 amino acids. This chain's CDR3 is CACRSGVNVLTF. The DNA for the CDR3 is TGTGCCTGCAGGTCTGGGGTCAACGTCCTGACTTTC.

Worth noting for this clonotype: Just one base apart from a much larger clone, this may be a read error. The chain recombines TRBV24-1 with TRBJ2-1; D is undetermined. Trimming took 6 bases from V and 7 from J, leaving 6 bases between them. The CDR3 runs to 11 residues. Germline assignment: CDR1 KGHDR and CDR2 SFDVKD. The chain's CDR3 is CATSKKNEQFF. DNA for the CDR3: TGTGCCACCAGTAAAAAGAATGAGCAGTTCTTC.

The table lists this clonotype with many counts. The rearrangement uses TRBV4-1 and TRBJ2-7; no clear D. V lost 1 base and J lost 3, with 7 bases in between. Germline V lookup: CDR1 MGHRA, CDR2 YSYEKL. This CDR3 has 13 amino acids. The CDR3 nucleotides are TGCGCCAGCAGCCAAGGGGTCTTCTACGAGCAGTACTTC. Translated: CASSQGVFYEQYF.